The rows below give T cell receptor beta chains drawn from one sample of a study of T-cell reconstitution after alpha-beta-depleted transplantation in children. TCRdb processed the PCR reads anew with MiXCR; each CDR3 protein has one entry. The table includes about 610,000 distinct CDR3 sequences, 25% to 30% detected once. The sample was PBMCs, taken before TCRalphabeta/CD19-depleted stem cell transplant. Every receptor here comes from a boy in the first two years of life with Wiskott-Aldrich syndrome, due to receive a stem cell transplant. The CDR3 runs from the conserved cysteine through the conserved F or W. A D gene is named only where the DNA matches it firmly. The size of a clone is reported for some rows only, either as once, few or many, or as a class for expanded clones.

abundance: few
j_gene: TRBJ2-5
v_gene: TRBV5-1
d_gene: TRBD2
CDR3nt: TGCGCCAGCTGGGCAGGGACTAGCGTTCAAGAGACCCAGTACTTC
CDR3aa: CASWAGTSVQETQYF

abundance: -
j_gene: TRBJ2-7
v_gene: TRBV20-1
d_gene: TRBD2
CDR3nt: TGCAGTGCTAGTGAATATTCGGCGGGAGTTAGCGAGCAGTACTTC
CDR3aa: CSASEYSAGVSEQYF

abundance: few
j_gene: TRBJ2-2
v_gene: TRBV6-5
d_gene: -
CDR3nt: TGTGCCAGCACGAGTTTGACCGGGGAGCTGTTTTTT
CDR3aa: CASTSLTGELFF

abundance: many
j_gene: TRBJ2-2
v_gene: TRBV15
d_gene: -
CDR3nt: TGTGCCACCAGCAATTCGGGATCGGGGACCGGGGAGCTGTTTTTT
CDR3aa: CATSNSGSGTGELFF

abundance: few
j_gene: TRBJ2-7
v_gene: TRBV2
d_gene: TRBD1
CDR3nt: TGTGCCAGCAGGAAGGACAGGGGAATCTACGAGCAGTACTTC
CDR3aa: CASRKDRGIYEQYF

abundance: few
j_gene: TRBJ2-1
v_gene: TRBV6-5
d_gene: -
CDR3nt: TGTGCCAGTCGTCTTATTTGGGGCAATGAGCAGTTCTTC
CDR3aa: CASRLIWGNEQFF

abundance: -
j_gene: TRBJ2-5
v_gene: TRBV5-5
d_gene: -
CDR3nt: TGTGCCAGCAGCTTGGGTCGGGGCTCACAAGAGACCCAGTACTTC
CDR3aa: CASSLGRGSQETQYF

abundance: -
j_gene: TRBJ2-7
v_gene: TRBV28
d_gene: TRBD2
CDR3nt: TGTGCCAGCGGGACTAGCGGGACCGACGAGCAGTACTTC
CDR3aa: CASGTSGTDEQYF

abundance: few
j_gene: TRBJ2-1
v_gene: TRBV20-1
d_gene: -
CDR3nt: TGCAGTGCTAGAGGTTTGGAGGCCACCTACAATGAGCAGTTCTTC
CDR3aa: CSARGLEATYNEQFF

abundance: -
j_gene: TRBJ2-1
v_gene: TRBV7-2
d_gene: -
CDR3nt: TGTGCCAGCAGCTTAGACAGAGGGAGCTCCTACAATGAGCAGTTCTTC
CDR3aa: CASSLDRGSSYNEQFF

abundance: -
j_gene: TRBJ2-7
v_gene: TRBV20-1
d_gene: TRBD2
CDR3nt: TGCAGTGCTAGAGAGACTAGCGGGATCTTATACGAGCAGTACTTC
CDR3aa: CSARETSGILYEQYF

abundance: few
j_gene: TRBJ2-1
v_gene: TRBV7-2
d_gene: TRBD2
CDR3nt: TGTGCCAGCAGCCCCGATAAGGCGGGAGGGGGACGGCAGTTCTTC
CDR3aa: CASSPDKAGGGRQFF

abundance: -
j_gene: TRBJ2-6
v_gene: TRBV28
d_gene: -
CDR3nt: TGTGCCAGCACCGATACAGTCTCTGGGGCCAACGTCCTGACTTTC
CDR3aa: CASTDTVSGANVLTF

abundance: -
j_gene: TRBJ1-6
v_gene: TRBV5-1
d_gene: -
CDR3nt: TGCGCCAGCAGCTTGGACGGAATTAATTCACCCCTCCACTTT
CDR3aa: CASSLDGINSPLHF

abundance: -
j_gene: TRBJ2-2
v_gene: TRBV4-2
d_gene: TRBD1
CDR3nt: TGTGCCAGCAGCCAACCCGACAGGGACCACGGGGAGCTGTTTTTT
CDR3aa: CASSQPDRDHGELFF

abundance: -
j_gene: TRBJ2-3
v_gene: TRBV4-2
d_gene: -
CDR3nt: TGTGCCAGCAGCCAAGATCACGGGTCTAGCACAGATACGCAGTATTTT
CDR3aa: CASSQDHGSSTDTQYF

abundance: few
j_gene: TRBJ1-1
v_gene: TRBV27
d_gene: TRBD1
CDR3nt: TGTGCCAGCAGTGTAACAGGGGGACGGACTGAAGCTTTCTTT
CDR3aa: CASSVTGGRTEAFF

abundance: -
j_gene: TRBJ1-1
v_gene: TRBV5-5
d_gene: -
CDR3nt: TGTGCCAGCCGGGCAGCCCTGAACACTGAAGCTTTCTTT
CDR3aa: CASRAALNTEAFF

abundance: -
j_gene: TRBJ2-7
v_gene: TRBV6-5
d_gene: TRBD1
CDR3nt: TGTGCCAGCAGTTACTCGACAGGGACCCAATCCTACGAGCAGTACTTC
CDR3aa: CASSYSTGTQSYEQYF

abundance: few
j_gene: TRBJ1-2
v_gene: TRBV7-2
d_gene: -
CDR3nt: TGTGCCAGCAGCTTAGGCGGAGGATGGGGTGGCTACACCTTC
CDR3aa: CASSLGGGWGGYTF

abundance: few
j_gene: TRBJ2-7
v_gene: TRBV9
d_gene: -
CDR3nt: TGTGCCAGCAGCGCGAGCGCGTCCTCCTACGAGCAGTACTTC
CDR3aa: CASSASASSYEQYF

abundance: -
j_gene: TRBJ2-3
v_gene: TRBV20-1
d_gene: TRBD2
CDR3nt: TGCAGTGCTAGACCATCTCGCCTAGCGGCAGATACGCAGTATTTT
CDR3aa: CSARPSRLAADTQYF

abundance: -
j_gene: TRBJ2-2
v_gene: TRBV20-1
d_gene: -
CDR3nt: TGCAGTGCTAGCGGGCCCGGCACCGGGGAGCTGTTTTTT
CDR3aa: CSASGPGTGELFF

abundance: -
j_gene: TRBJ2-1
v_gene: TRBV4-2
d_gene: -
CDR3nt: TGTGCCAGCAGCCAAGTAGGCGGGGCTTCCTACAATGAGCAGTTCTTC
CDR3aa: CASSQVGGASYNEQFF

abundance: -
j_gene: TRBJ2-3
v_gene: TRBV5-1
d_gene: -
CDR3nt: TGCGCCAGCAGCTTGGCAGGGTCCGGGGCAGATACGCAGTATTTT
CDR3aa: CASSLAGSGADTQYF

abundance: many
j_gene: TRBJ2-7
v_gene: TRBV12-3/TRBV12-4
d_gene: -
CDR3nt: TGTGCCAGCAGTTTAGGCACCTCTGGCGAGCAGTACTTC
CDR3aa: CASSLGTSGEQYF

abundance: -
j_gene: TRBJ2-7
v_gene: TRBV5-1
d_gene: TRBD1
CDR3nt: TGCGCCAGCAGGAACACCGGGACAGCTTACTACGAGCAGTACTTC
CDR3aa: CASRNTGTAYYEQYF

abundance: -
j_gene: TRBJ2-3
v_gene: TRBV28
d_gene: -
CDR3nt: TGTGCCAGCAGTCCGCCAGGGGCGGTGACAGATACGCAGTATTTT
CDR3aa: CASSPPGAVTDTQYF

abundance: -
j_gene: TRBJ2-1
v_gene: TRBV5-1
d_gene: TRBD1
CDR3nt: TGCGCCAGCAGCTCGCTACCGGGACAGGGTTACAATGAGCAGTTCTTC
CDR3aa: CASSSLPGQGYNEQFF

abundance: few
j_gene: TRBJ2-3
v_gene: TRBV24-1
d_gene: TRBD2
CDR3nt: TGTGCCACCAGTGATCCTAGCGGCCTCACAGATACGCAGTATTTT
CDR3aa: CATSDPSGLTDTQYF

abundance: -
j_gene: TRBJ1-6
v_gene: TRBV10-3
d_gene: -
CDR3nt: TGTGCCATCAGGGACCGAAGAAATTCACCCCTCCACTTT
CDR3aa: CAIRDRRNSPLHF

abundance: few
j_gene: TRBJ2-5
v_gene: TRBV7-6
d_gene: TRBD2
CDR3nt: TGTGCCAGCAGCTTACCAAGCGGGAAGCAAGAGACCCAGTACTTC
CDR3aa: CASSLPSGKQETQYF

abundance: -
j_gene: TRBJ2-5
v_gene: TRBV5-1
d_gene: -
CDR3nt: TGCGCCAGCAGCTTGAGCCAAGCGACCCAGTACTTC
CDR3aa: CASSLSQATQYF

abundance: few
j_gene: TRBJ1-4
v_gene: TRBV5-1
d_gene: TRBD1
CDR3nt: TGCGCCAGCAGCGCCTGGACAGGGATTAATGAAAAACTGTTTTTT
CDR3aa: CASSAWTGINEKLFF

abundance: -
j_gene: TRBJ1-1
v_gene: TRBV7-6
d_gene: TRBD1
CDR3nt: TGTGCCAGCAGCTTAGAAGGGGGCCTACGCACTGAAGCTTTCTTT
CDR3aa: CASSLEGGLRTEAFF

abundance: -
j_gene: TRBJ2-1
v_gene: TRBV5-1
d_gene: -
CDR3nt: TGCGCCAGCAGCTTGGACCTCGGGAATGAGCAGTTCTTC
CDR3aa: CASSLDLGNEQFF

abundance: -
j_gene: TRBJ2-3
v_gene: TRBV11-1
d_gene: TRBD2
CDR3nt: TGTGCCAGCACCGCCGGCGGGAGGATCACAGATACGCAGTATTTT
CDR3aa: CASTAGGRITDTQYF

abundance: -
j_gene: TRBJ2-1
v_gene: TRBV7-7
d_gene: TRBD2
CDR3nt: TGTGCCAGCAGCCAGGGAACTAGCGGGAGGGCGAGCTCCTACAATGAGCAGTTCTTC
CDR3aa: CASSQGTSGRASSYNEQFF

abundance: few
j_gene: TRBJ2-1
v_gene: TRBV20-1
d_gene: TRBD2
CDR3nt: TGCAGTGCGGTAGTAGCGGGGCTACCTTACAATGAGCAGTTCTTC
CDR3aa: CSAVVAGLPYNEQFF

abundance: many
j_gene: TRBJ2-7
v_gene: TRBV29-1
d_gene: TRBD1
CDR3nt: TGCAGCGTTGACTCCGGACAGGGGGTGGCCGAGCAGTACTTC
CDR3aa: CSVDSGQGVAEQYF

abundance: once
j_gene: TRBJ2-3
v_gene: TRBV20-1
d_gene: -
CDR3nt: TGCAGTGCCGGGTGGGGGTCTTTGACAGATACGCAGTATTTT
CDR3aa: CSAGWGSLTDTQYF

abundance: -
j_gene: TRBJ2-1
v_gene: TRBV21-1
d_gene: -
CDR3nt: TGTGCCAGCAGCGAAGCCGGGACTATGAATGAGCAGTTCTTC
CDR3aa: CASSEAGTMNEQFF

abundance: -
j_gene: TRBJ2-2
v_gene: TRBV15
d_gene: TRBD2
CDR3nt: TGTGCCACCAGCAAGGGACTAGCTCGGCTGTTTTTT
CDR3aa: CATSKGLARLFF

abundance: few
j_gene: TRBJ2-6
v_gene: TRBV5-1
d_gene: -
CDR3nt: TGCGCCAGCAGCAAGGAAGTTTCCTCTGGGGCCAACGTCCTGACTTTC
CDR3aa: CASSKEVSSGANVLTF

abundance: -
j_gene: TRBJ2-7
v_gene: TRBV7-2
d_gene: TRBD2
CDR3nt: TGTGCCAGCAGCTTAGCGCGACTAGCGGGAGGGCTGCGTGGCGAGCAGTACTTC
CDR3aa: CASSLARLAGGLRGEQYF

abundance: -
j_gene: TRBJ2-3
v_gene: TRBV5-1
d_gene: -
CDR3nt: TGCGCCAGCAGCTTGGTTGGGCTACAAATCACAGATACGCAGTATTTT
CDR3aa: CASSLVGLQITDTQYF

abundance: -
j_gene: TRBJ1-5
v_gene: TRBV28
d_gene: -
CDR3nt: TGTGCCAGCAGAGACGGGACGGTCAATCAGCCCCAGCATTTT
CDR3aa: CASRDGTVNQPQHF

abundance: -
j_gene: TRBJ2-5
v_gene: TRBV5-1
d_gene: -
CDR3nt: TGCGCCAGCAGCTTCACGGACAGATTCCGGGAGACCCAGTACTTC
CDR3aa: CASSFTDRFRETQYF

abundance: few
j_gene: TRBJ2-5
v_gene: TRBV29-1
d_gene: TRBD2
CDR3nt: TGCAGCGTTGAAGATCAGCGGGAGGAGGTGAAAGAGACCCAGTACTTC
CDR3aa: CSVEDQREEVKETQYF

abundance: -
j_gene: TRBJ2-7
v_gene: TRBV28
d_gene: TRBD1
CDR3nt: TGTGCCAGCAGCCCGGTCTGGGGACAGGGCTACGAGCAGTACTTC
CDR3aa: CASSPVWGQGYEQYF